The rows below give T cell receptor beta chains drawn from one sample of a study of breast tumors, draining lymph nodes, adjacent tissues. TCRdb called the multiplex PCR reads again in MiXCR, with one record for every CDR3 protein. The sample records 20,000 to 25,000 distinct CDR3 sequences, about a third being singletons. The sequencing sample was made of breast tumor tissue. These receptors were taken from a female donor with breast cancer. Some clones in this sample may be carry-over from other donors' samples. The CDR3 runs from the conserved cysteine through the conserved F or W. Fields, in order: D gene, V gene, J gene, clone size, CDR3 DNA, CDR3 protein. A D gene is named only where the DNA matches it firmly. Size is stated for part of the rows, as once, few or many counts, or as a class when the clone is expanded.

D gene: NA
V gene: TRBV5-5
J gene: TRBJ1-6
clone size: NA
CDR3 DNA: TGTGCCAGCAGCCCGGATTATAATTCACCCCTCCACTTT
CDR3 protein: CASSPDYNSPLHF

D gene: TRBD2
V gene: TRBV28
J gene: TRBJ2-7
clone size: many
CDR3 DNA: TGTGCCAGCAGTTTTCGAGTAGCGGGACCCTACGAGCAGTACTTC
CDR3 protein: CASSFRVAGPYEQYF

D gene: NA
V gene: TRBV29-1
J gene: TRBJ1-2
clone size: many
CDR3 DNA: TGCAGCGCCCTTCGAGGATGGGGGGAGGGAAACTATGGCTACACCTTC
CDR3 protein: CSALRGWGEGNYGYTF

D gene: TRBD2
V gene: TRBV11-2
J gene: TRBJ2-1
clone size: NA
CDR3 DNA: TGTGCCAGCAGCTTAGGCCTAGCGGGAGGCTATGAGCAGTTCTTC
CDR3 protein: CASSLGLAGGYEQFF

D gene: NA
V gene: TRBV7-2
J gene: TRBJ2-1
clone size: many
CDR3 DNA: TGTGCCAGCAGCTTATCTCAGAGCTCCTACAATGAGCAGTTCTTC
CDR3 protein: CASSLSQSSYNEQFF

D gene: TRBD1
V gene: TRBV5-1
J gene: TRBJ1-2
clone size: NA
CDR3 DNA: TGCGCCAGCAGCCCAACAGGGGTGGATGGCTACACCTTC
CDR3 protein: CASSPTGVDGYTF

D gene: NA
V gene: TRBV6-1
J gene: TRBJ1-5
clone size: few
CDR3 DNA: TGTGCCAGCAGTGAATTAGGACCGAGCAATCAGCCCCAGCATTTT
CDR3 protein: CASSELGPSNQPQHF

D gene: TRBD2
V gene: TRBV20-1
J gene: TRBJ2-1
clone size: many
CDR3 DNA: TGCAGTGCTTTAGGGGAGGGAACCTACAATGAGCAGTTCTTC
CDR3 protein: CSALGEGTYNEQFF

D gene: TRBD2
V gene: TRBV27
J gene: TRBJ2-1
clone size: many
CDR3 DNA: TGTGCCAGCAGTCCCGGGGTAGCGGGAGGGCGAGAGCAGTTCTTC
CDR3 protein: CASSPGVAGGREQFF

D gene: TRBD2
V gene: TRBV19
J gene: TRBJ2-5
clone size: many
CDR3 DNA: TGTGCCAGTAGTAACAGCGGGAGATCCTTTATGGAGACCCAGTACTTC
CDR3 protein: CASSNSGRSFMETQYF

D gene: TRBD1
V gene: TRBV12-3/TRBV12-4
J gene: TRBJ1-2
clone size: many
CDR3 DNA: TGTGCCAGCTCTCGGAGCAGGGGGCTTTCGGATGGCTACACCTTC
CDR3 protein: CASSRSRGLSDGYTF

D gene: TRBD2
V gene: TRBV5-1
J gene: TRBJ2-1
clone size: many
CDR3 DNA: TGCGCCAGCAGTCGGGGGACCAGCGGGGCCTACAATGAGCAGTTCTTC
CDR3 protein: CASSRGTSGAYNEQFF

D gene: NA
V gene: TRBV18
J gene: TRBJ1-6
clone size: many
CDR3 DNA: TGTGCCAGCTCACCCAGGGAGAATTCACCCCTCCACTTT
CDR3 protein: CASSPRENSPLHF

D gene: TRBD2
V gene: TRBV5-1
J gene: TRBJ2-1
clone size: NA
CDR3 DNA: TGCGCCAGCAGCTCTCTAAATAGCGGGAGGACAAATGAGCAGTTCTTC
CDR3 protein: CASSSLNSGRTNEQFF

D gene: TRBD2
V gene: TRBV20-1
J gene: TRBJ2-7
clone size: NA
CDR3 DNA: TGCAGCTTTACTAGCGGTGAGCAGTACTTC
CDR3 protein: CSFTSGEQYF

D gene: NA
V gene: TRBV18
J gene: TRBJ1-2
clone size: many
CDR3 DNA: TGTGCCAGCTCATTACGCTATCTATATGGCTACACCTTC
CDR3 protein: CASSLRYLYGYTF

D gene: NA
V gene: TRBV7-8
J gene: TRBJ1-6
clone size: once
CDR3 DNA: TGTGCTAGCAGCTTGGGACTTACGAGCTCCTATAGTTCACCCCTCCACTTT
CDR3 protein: CASSLGLTSSYSSPLHF

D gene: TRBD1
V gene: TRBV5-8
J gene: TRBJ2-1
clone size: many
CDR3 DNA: TGTGCCAGCAGCTGGGGACAGGGAGTGCGGAATGAGCAGTTCTTC
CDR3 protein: CASSWGQGVRNEQFF

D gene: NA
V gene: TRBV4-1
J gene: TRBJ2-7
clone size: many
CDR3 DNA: TGCGCCAGCAGCCAAGATCAACCCCACGAGCAGTACTTC
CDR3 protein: CASSQDQPHEQYF

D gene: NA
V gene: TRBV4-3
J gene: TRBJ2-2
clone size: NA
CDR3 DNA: TGCGCCAGCAGCCGTATACCGTGGGGGCGGTCCGGGGAGCTGTTTTTT
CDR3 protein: CASSRIPWGRSGELFF

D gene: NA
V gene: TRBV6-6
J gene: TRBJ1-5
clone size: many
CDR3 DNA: TGTGCCAGCAGTTTCCCTAATCAGCCCCAGCATTTT
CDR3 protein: CASSFPNQPQHF

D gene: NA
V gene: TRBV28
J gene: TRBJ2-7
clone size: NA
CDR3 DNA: TGTGCCAGCAGTTTATTCGCGACTGGACGCGGCGAGCAGTACTTC
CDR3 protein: CASSLFATGRGEQYF

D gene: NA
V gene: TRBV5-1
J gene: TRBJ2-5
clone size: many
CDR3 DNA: TGCGCCAGCAGCTTGGGACAAGGAGTCCAGTACTTC
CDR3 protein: CASSLGQGVQYF

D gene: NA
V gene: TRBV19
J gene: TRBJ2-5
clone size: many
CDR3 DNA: TGTGCCAGTAGTTCGGGACAGCGGGGGACCCAGTACTTC
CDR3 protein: CASSSGQRGTQYF

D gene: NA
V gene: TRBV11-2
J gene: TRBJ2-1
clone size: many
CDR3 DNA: TGTGCCAGCAGCTCCAAGCGGAGACCCCACAATGAGCAGTTCTTC
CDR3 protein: CASSSKRRPHNEQFF

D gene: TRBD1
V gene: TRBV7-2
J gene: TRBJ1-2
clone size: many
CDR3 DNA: TGTGCCAGCAGCCGTACAGGGGTGGACTATGGCTACACCTTC
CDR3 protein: CASSRTGVDYGYTF

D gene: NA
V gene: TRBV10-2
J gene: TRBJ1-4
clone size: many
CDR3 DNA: TGCGCCAGCAGTGGAGTCTTTGAAAAACTGTTTTTT
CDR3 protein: CASSGVFEKLFF

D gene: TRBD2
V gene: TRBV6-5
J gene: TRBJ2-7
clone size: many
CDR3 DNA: TGTGCCAGCAGAGGATGGGAGGGCTACGAGCAGTACTTC
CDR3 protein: CASRGWEGYEQYF

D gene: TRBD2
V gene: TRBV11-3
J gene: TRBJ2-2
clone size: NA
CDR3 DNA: TGTGCCAGCAGCCAATTAGCGGGAGGGCCGCGGACCGGGGAGCTGTTTTTT
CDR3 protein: CASSQLAGGPRTGELFF

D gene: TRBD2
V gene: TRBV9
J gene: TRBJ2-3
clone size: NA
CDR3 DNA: TGTGCCAGCAGCGACCGACTAGCGGGAGTTACAGATACGCAGTATTTT
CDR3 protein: CASSDRLAGVTDTQYF

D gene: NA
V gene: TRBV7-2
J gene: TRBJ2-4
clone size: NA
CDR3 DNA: TGTGCCAGCAGCCTTAACAGCGTAGCCAAAAACATTCAGTACTTC
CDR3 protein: CASSLNSVAKNIQYF

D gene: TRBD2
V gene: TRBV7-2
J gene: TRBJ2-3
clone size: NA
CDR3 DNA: TGTGCCAGCAGTCAAAGACTAGCGGGAGGGCTTAGGCAGTATTTT
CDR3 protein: CASSQRLAGGLRQYF

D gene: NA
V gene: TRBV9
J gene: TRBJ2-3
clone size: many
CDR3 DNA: TGTGCCAGCGGGGGCGATACGCAGTATTTT
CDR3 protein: CASGGDTQYF

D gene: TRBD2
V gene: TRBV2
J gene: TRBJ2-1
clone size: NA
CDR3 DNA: TGTGCCAGCAAAGGACTAGCGGGACAGGTTAATGAGCAGTTCTTC
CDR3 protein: CASKGLAGQVNEQFF

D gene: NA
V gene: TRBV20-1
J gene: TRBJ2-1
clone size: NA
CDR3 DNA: TGCAGTGCTAGGACCAGTGAGCAGTTCTTC
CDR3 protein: CSARTSEQFF

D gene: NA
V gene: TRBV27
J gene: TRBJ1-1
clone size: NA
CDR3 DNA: TGTGCCAGCAGTTTAAGCCGGGGAGGGACTGAAGCTTTCTTT
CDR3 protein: CASSLSRGGTEAFF

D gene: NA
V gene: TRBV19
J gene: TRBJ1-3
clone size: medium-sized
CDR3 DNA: TGTGCCAGTAGTTCAACAGGTCAAAGCTCTGGAAACACCATATATTTT
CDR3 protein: CASSSTGQSSGNTIYF

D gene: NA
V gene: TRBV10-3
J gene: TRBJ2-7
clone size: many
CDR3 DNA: TGTGCCATCAGTGTGACAGGCCGCTACGAGCAGTACTTC
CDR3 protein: CAISVTGRYEQYF

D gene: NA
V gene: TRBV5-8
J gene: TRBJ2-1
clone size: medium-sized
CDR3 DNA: TGTGCCAGCAGCTTTGTCGGTCAGGGATACTACAATGAGCAGTTCTTC
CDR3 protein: CASSFVGQGYYNEQFF

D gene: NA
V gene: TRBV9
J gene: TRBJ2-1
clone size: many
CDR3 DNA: TGTGCCAGCAGCGACCGGATGAGCTCCTACAATGAGCAGTTCTTC
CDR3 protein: CASSDRMSSYNEQFF

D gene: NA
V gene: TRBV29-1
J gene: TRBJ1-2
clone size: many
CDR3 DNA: TGCAGCGTTCAAGACGGCTATGGCTACACCTTC
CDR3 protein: CSVQDGYGYTF

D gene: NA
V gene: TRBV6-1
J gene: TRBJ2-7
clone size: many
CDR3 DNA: TGTGCCAGCCGGGCATACCCCTACGAGCAGTACTTC
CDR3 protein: CASRAYPYEQYF

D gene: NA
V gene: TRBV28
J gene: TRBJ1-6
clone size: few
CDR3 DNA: TGTGCCAGCAGCGGCCTGGGGGCTAGTAATTCACCCCTCCACTTT
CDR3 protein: CASSGLGASNSPLHF

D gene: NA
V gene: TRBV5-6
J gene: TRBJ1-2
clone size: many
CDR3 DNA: TGTGCCAGCAGCTTGCCCACCGGGGGCAGAGACACCTTC
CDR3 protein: CASSLPTGGRDTF

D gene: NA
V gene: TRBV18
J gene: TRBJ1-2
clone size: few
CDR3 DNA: TGTGCCAGCTCGCGGAATTCTGGCAGGGCGGCCTATGGCTACACCTTC
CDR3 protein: CASSRNSGRAAYGYTF